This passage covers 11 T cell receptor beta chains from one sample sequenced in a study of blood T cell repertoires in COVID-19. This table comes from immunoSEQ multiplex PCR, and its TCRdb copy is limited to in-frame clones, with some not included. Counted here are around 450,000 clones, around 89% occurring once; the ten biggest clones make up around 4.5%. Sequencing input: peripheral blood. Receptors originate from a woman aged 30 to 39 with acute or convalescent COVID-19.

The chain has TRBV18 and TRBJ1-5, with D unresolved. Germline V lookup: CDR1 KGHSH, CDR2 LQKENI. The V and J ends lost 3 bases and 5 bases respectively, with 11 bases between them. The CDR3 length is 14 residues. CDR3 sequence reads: CASSPVEGYQPQHF. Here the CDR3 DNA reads TGTGCCAGCTCACCTGTTGAGGGTTATCAGCCCCAGCATTTT.

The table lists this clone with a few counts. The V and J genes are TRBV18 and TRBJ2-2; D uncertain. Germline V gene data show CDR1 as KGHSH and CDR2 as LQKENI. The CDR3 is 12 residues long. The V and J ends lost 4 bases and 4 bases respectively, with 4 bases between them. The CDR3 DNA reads TGTGCCAGCTCACATAGCACCGGGGAGCTGTTTTTT. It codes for CASSHSTGELFF.

CDR3 protein: CAWSPPPGLAVYNEQFF. The CDR3 DNA sequence: TGTGCCTGGAGTCCACCCCCGGGACTAGCGGTCTACAATGAGCAGTTCTTC. The chain employs TRBV30 and TRBJ2-1; 11 positions match TRBD2. Trimming removed 2 bases from V and 3 bases from J; junction bases left unmatched: 9. Germline loops: CDR1 GTSNPN, CDR2 SVGIG (reference sequence). The CDR3 is 17 amino acids. Looking up the rest from reference TRBV30 and TRBJ2-1 gives the full variable domain: SQTIHQWPATLVQPVGSPLSLECTVEGTSNPNLYWYRQAAGRGLQLLFYSVGIGQISSEVPQNLSASRPQDRQFILSSKKLLLSDSGFYLCAWSPPPGLAVYNEQFFGPGTRLTVL.

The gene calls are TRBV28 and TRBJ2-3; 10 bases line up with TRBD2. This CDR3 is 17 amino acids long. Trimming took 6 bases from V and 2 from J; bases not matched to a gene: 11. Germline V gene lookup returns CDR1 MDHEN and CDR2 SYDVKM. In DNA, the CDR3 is TGTGCCAGCAGCCCGCACGGACTAGCGGCGAACACAGATACGCAGTATTTT. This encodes CASSPHGLAANTDTQYF.

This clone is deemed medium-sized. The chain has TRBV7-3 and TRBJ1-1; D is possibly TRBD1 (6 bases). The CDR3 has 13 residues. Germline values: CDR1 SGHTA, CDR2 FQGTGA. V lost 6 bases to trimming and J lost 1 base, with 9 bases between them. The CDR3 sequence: CASRRTENTEAFF. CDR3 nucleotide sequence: TGTGCCAGCAGACGGACAGAGAACACTGAAGCTTTCTTT.

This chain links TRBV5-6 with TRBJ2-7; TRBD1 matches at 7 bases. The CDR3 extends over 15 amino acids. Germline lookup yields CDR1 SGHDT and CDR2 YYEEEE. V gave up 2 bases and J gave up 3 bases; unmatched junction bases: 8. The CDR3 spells CASSFGTAQNYEQYF. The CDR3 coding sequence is TGTGCCAGCAGCTTCGGGACAGCCCAGAACTACGAGCAGTACTTC.

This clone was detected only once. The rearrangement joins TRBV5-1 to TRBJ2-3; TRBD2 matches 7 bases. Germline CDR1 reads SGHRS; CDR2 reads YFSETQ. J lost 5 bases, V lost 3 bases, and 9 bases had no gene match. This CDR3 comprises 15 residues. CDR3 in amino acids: CASSWRAGGIDTQYF. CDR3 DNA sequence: TGCGCCAGCAGCTGGAGGGCCGGGGGGATAGATACGCAGTATTTT.

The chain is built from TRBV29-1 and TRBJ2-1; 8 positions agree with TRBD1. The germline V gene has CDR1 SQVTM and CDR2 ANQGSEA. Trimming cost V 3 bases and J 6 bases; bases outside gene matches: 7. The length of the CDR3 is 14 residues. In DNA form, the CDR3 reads TGCAGCGTTGATGCCCCGGACAGGGTCAATGAGCAGTTCTTC. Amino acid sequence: CSVDAPDRVNEQFF.

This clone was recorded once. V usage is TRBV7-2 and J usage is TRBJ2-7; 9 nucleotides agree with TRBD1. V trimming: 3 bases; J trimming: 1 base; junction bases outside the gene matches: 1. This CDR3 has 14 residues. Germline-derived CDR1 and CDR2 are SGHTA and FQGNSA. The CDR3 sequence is CASSFDRGSYEQYF. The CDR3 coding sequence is TGTGCCAGCAGCTTCGACAGGGGGTCCTACGAGCAGTACTTC.

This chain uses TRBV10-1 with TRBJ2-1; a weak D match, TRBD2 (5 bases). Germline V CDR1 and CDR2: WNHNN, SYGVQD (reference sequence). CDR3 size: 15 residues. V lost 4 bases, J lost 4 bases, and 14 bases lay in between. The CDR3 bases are TGCGCCAGCAGTGTCTCTGGGAGTGGGTACAATGAGCAGTTCTTC. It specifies CASSVSGSGYNEQFF.

The CDR3 protein is CASSSETGLTSSPLHF. The CDR3 nucleotides are TGTGCCAGCAGCTCAGAGACAGGCTTGACGAGTTCACCCCTCCACTTT. The rearrangement joins TRBV7-9 to TRBJ1-6; D is perhaps TRBD1 (6 bases). The V and J ends lost 4 bases and 9 bases respectively, with 19 bases between them. CDR1 and CDR2 from the germline V gene are SEHNR and FQNEAQ (reference sequence). The CDR3 contains 16 residues.